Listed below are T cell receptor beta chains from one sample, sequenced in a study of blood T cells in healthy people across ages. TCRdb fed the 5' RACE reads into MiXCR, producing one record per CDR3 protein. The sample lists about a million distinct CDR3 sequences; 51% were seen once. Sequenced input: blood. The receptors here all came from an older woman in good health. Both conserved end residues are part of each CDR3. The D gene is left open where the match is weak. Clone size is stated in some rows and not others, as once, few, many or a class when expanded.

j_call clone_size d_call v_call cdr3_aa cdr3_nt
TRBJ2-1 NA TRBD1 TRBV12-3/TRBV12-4 CASSSGQYNEQFF TGTGCCAGCAGTTCGGGACAGTACAATGAGCAGTTCTTC
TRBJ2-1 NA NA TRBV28 CASTSSSRRVVSYNEQFF TGTGCCAGCACCTCCTCATCCAGACGGGTGGTATCCTACAATGAGCAGTTCTTC
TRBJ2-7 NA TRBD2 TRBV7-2 CASNLDLLAGGHEQYF TGTGCCAGCAACTTAGACCTACTAGCGGGAGGGCACGAGCAGTACTTC
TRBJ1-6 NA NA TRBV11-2 CASSLTDQNSPLHF TGTGCCAGCAGCTTAACGGATCAAAATTCACCCCTCCACTTT
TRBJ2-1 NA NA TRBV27 CASSLSPPGLNEQFF TGTGCCAGCAGTTTATCCCCCCCTGGACTCAATGAGCAGTTCTTC
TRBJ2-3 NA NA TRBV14 CASSQDFGGWDTQYF TGTGCCAGCAGCCAAGACTTCGGCGGATGGGATACGCAGTATTTT
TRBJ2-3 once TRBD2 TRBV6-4 CASSPDGGGVQYF TGTGCCAGCAGCCCCGATGGCGGGGGAGTCCAGTATTTT
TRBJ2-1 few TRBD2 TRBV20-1 CSARGLAERYNEQFF TGCAGTGCTAGAGGACTAGCGGAGCGATACAATGAGCAGTTCTTC
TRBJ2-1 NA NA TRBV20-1 CSAVGFNEQFF TGCAGTGCCGTAGGTTTCAATGAGCAGTTCTTC
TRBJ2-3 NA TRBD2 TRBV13 CASSSSGKAPDTQYF TGTGCCAGCAGCTCTAGCGGGAAGGCCCCAGATACGCAGTATTTT
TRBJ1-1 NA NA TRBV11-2 CASSLAGNTEVFF TGTGCCAGCAGCTTAGCAGGGAACACTGAAGTTTTCTTT
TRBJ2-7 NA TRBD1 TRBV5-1 CASSLVPGGRLGLEGEQYF TGCGCCAGCAGCTTGGTCCCAGGGGGCCGTTTAGGGCTAGAAGGCGAGCAGTACTTC
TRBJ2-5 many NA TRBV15 CATGPGSRYQETQYF TGTGCCACCGGGCCCGGTTCCCGGTACCAAGAGACCCAGTACTTC
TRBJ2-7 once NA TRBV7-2 CASSPYPPLSRNSYEQYF TGTGCCAGCAGCCCGTATCCCCCCCTTTCACGAAACTCCTACGAGCAGTACTTC
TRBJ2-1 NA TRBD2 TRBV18 CASSREGLAGVDEQFF TGTGCCAGCTCACGCGAGGGACTAGCGGGAGTCGATGAGCAGTTCTTC
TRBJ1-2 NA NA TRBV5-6 CASSFEGPNYGYTF TGTGCCAGCAGCTTTGAAGGGCCTAACTATGGCTACACCTTC